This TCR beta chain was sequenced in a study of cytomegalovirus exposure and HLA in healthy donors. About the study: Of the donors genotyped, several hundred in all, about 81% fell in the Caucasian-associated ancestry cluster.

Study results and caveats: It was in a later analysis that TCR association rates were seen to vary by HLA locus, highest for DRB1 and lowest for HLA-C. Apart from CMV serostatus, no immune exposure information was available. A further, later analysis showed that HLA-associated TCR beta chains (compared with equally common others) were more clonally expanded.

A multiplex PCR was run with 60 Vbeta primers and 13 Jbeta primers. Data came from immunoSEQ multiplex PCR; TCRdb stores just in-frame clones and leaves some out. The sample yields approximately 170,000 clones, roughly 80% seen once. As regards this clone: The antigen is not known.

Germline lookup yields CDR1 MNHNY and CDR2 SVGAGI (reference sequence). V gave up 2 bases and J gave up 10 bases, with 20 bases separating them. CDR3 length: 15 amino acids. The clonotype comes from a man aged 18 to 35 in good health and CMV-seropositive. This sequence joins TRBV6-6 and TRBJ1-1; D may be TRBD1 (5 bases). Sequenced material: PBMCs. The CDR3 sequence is CASSYADSDEFLAFF. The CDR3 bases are TGTGCCAGCAGTTACGCCGACAGCGACGAGTTTTTAGCTTTCTTT.